A selection of T cell receptor beta chains follows, all from one sample in a study of spatial heterogeneity in lung cancer. TCRdb fed the 5' RACE reads into MiXCR, producing one record per CDR3 protein. The table has more than 95,000 distinct CDR3 sequences, 9.5% to 15% seen once. This specimen consisted of PBMCs, obtained at follow-up. Receptors were obtained from a male donor with early-stage non-small cell lung cancer. The CDR3 runs from the conserved cysteine through the conserved F or W. The D gene is left open where the match is weak.

J,V,D,CDR3
TRBJ2-3,TRBV10-3,.,CASAGPTDTQYF
TRBJ2-2,TRBV25-1,TRBD2,CARIAGGWENTGELFF
TRBJ1-2,TRBV20-1,TRBD1,CSARDSVGQRDYGYTF
TRBJ1-2,TRBV29-1,.,CSVDMETYGYTF
TRBJ2-1,TRBV6-2/TRBV6-3,.,CASSYPPGYNEQFF
TRBJ1-2,TRBV12-3/TRBV12-4,.,CASSLVGTDYGYTF
TRBJ2-7,TRBV20-1,TRBD2,CSAGKAGANYEQYF
TRBJ2-3,TRBV4-2,.,CASSPSGLELDTQYF
TRBJ1-1,TRBV20-1,.,CSAGREVNTEAFF
TRBJ2-7,TRBV11-2,.,CASSRLVGRNDYEQYF
TRBJ2-5,TRBV11-2,.,CASGSLRETQYF
TRBJ1-1,TRBV11-3,TRBD1,CASRKRYRGNTEAFF
TRBJ2-3,TRBV9,TRBD1,CASSVEKGAGDTQYF
TRBJ1-2,TRBV5-1,.,CASSIFGAGYTF
TRBJ2-1,TRBV28,.,CASTPGGNEQFF
TRBJ1-2,TRBV6-2/TRBV6-3,.,CASRERVNYGYTF
TRBJ2-3,TRBV18,TRBD1,CASSRPTGGRVTDTQYF
TRBJ2-1,TRBV11-2,.,CASSWGLRSYNEQFF
TRBJ2-7,TRBV27,TRBD2,CASSPALAGGRHEQYF
TRBJ2-5,TRBV7-9,TRBD1,CASSFGQGGRQETQYF
TRBJ2-1,TRBV18,.,CASSADVYNEQFF
TRBJ1-1,TRBV18,TRBD1,CASSPTGDGSTEAFF
TRBJ2-7,TRBV20-1,.,CSAKTGTGAYEQYF
TRBJ2-7,TRBV20-1,TRBD1,CSASPRTGAGNEQYF
TRBJ2-5,TRBV19,.,CASSFGDRETQYF
TRBJ2-3,TRBV5-1,.,CASRERATSTDTQYF
TRBJ1-1,TRBV6-5,.,CASSFPGQTRAEAFF
TRBJ2-1,TRBV11-2,TRBD1,CASSIRDRGYNEQFF
TRBJ2-7,TRBV2,.,CASRAQQGSNEQYF
TRBJ1-3,TRBV9,TRBD1,CASSVGTGQGNTIYF
TRBJ1-2,TRBV19,TRBD1,CASSITLNPGQLNYGYTF
TRBJ2-3,TRBV28,TRBD2,CASDALRRGDETDTQYF
TRBJ2-1,TRBV10-3,TRBD2,CAISGIGGNEQFF
TRBJ2-1,TRBV10-3,TRBD2,CAISESGLSLNEQFF
TRBJ1-2,TRBV12-3/TRBV12-4,.,CASSSHDSYGYTF
TRBJ1-2,TRBV9,.,CASSVNSRGYTF
TRBJ1-5,TRBV4-2,TRBD1,CASSQTDRRNQPQHF
TRBJ2-1,TRBV24-1,.,CATLEEGGGINEQFF
TRBJ2-7,TRBV20-1,.,CSASTGDGIIYEQYF
TRBJ2-5,TRBV28,.,CASSSRLVSQYF
TRBJ1-1,TRBV27,.,CASSLKSAMNTEAFF
TRBJ1-4,TRBV4-3,.,CASSQDTRTKEKLFF
TRBJ2-5,TRBV5-5,.,CASSLSHGGGQETQYF